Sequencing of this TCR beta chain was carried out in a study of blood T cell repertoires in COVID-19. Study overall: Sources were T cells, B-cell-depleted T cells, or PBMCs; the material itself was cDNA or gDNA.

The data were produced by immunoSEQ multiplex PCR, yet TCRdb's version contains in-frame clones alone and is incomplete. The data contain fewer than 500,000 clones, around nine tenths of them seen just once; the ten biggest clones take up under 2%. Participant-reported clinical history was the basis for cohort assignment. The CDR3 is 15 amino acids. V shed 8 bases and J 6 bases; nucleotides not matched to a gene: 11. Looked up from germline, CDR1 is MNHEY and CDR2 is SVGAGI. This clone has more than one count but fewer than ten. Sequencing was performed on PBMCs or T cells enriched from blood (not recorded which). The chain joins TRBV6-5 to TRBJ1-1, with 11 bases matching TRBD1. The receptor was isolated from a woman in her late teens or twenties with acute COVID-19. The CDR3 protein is CASGMSRGQGAEAFF. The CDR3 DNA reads TGTGCCAGCGGAATGAGTCGGGGACAGGGGGCTGAAGCTTTCTTT.